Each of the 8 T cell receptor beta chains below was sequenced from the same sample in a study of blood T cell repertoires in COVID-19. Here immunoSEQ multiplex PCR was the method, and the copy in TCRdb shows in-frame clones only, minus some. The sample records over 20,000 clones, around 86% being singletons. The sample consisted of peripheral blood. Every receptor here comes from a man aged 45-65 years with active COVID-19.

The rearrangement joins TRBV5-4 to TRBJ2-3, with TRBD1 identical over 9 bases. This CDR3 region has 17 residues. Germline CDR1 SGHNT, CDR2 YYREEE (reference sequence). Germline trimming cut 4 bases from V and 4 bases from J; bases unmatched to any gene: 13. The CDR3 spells CASSATGQGNGADTQYF. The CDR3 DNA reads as TGTGCCAGCAGCGCCACGGGACAGGGAAATGGGGCAGATACGCAGTATTTT.

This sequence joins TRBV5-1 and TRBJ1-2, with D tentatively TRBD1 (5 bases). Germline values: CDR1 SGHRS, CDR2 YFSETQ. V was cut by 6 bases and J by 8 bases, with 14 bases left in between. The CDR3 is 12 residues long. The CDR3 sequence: CASTGEGLGYTF. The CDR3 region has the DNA TGCGCCAGCACCGGGGAGGGGCTCGGCTACACCTTC.

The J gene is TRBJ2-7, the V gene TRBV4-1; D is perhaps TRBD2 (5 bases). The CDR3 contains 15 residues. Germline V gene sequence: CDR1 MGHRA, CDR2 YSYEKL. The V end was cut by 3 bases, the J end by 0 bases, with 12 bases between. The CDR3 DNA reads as TGCGCCAGCAGCCAGGATCCGAGGGTCTCCTACGAGCAGTACTTC. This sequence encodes CASSQDPRVSYEQYF.

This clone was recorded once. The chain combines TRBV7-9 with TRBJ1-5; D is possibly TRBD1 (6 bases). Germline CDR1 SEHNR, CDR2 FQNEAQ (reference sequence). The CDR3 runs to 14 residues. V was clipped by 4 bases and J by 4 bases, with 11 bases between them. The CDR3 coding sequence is TGTGCCAGCAGCTCAACAGGGTGGAATCAGCCCCAGCATTTT. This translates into CASSSTGWNQPQHF.

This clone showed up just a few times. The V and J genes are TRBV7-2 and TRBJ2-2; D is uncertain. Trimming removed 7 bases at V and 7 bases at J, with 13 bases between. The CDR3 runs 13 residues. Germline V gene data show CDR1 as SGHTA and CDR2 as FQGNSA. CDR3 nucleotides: TGTGCCAGCACCTTTAGTGCTGTCGGGGAGCTGTTTTTT. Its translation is CASTFSAVGELFF.

CDR3 sequence reads: CASSSYEATEAFF. The CDR3 nucleotides are TGCGCCAGCAGCTCCTATGAGGCCACTGAAGCTTTCTTT. The chain has TRBV5-1 and TRBJ1-1; D remains unclear. The CDR3 length is 13 residues. The germline V gene encodes CDR1 SGHRS and CDR2 YFSETQ. The germline V and J ends were trimmed by 3 bases and 4 bases, with 10 bases remaining between them. The full variable domain, with the rest looked up from reference TRBV5-1 and TRBJ1-1, is KAGVTQTPRYLIKTRGQQVTLSCSPISGHRSVSWYQQTPGQGLQFLFEYFSETQRNKGNFPGRFSGRQFSNSRSEMNVSTLELGDSALYLCASSSYEATEAFFGQGTRLTVV.

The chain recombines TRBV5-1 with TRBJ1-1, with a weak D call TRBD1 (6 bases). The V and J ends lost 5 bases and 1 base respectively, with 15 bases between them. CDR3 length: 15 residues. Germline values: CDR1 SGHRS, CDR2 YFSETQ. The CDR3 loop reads CASRRFGGANTEAFF. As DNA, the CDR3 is TGCGCCAGCAGAAGATTCGGGGGGGCGAACACTGAAGCTTTCTTT.

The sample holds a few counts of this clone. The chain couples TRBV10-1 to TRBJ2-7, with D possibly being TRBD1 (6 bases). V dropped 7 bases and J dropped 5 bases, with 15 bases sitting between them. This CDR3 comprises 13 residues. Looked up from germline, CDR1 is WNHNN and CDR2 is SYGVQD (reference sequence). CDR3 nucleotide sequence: TGCGCCAGCAAGACACAGGGATTCCACGAGCAGTACTTC. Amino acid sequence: CASKTQGFHEQYF.